This TCR beta chain was observed in a study of response to subunit inactivated influenza vaccine. Findings of the study overall: The authors offered the suggestion that each seasonal influenza vaccination recruits few new T cells.

The CDR3 is 14 residues long. In germline, CDR1 is SEHNR, CDR2 FQNEAQ (reference sequence). V was shortened by 5 bases and J by 2 bases, with 13 bases between the two germline ends. With regard to this clonotype: The antigen remains undetermined.

MiXCR, applied by TCRdb to the RT-PCR reads, yields one record per CDR3 protein. The table shows around 530,000 distinct CDR3 sequences, with 12% occurring only once. The chain is built from TRBV7-9 and TRBJ2-7; D uncertain. Sample: PBMCs from blood, taken on the day of vaccination. This TCR was sampled from a man aged 45-65 years who received an inactivated influenza vaccine. The CDR3 is CASSLHGSTYEQYF. The CDR3 DNA is TGTGCCAGCAGCCTCCACGGCAGTACCTACGAGCAGTACTTC.